The rows below give T cell receptor beta chains drawn from one sample of a study of beta chain features in type 1 diabetes. TCRdb's copy holds only in-frame clones and misses some; the assay was immunoSEQ multiplex PCR. The sample contains 300,000 or so clones, roughly 8% of which appear only once. Sequencing input: central memory CD4+ T cells from blood. These TCRs come from a woman under 30 in good health. CDR3s include the opening cysteine and the closing phenylalanine or tryptophan. The order of the fields is CDR3 protein, J gene, D gene, clone size, V gene. A D gene is named only where the DNA matches it firmly. Size values are once, few and many counts, or a class for expanded clones, and some rows have none.

CASSLTSGRGGTQCF | TRBJ2-3 | TRBD2 | few | TRBV7-2
CASSFSGSSTDTQYF | TRBJ2-3 | - | - | TRBV27
CASNRLAGAYEQYF | TRBJ2-7 | TRBD2 | - | TRBV6-6
CAISSKTSGDNEQFF | TRBJ2-1 | TRBD2 | few | TRBV10-3
CASSLGQTFQETQYF | TRBJ2-5 | - | few | TRBV5-6
CASSQGQGASNEQFF | TRBJ2-1 | TRBD1 | few | TRBV7-6
CASSLSSGQFF | TRBJ2-1 | - | many | TRBV28
CASSLQGNTGELFF | TRBJ2-2 | - | - | TRBV4-1
CASSPSGGQNYGYTF | TRBJ1-2 | TRBD1 | few | TRBV7-2
CASSSVSGRPYEQYF | TRBJ2-7 | TRBD2 | - | TRBV7-2
CASSNRGRVGANVLTF | TRBJ2-6 | TRBD1 | few | TRBV28
CASGQANQPQHF | TRBJ1-5 | - | many | TRBV7-9
CASSQARDRAYGYTF | TRBJ1-2 | TRBD1 | few | TRBV4-1
CASAGLAGGGDIQYF | TRBJ2-4 | TRBD2 | few | TRBV2
CASSLGPLGEQYF | TRBJ2-7 | - | - | TRBV4-2
CAITQGTEAFF | TRBJ1-1 | - | - | TRBV6-5
CASSFKRDRYQPQHF | TRBJ1-5 | TRBD1 | once | TRBV5-6
CASSPQLAGDNEQFF | TRBJ2-1 | TRBD2 | - | TRBV18
CASRNGGTPYNQPQHF | TRBJ1-5 | - | few | TRBV6-6
CASSHGTSGSRRYEQYF | TRBJ2-7 | TRBD2 | - | TRBV23-1
CASSLEGGRQGQYF | TRBJ2-7 | - | few | TRBV7-2
CASSKDSNYGYTF | TRBJ1-2 | - | few | TRBV7-3
CASSEGLARNNYEQYF | TRBJ2-7 | TRBD2 | few | TRBV2
CASSQQDNYGYTF | TRBJ1-2 | - | many | TRBV14
CASSPGGADTQYF | TRBJ2-3 | - | few | TRBV11-2
CASSLWPRAGQPQHF | TRBJ1-5 | - | - | TRBV7-2
CASSHSRGRGETQYF | TRBJ2-5 | TRBD2 | - | TRBV4-3
CASSFSPGRMNTEAFF | TRBJ1-1 | - | - | TRBV5-1
CASSQGGVAGGNEQFF | TRBJ2-1 | TRBD2 | few | TRBV4-3
CASSPSAGVRNEQFF | TRBJ2-1 | TRBD2 | many | TRBV7-3
CASSEYGAMLFF | TRBJ2-2 | - | few | TRBV6-1
CASSLSGSHSGANVLTF | TRBJ2-6 | - | - | TRBV7-2
CASSRGGGRVYSDTQYF | TRBJ2-3 | - | few | TRBV10-3
CASRSTATGELFF | TRBJ2-2 | - | - | TRBV19
CSVEDRRNALNEQFF | TRBJ2-1 | - | few | TRBV29-1
CASSQGSALSGAGSYEQYF | TRBJ2-7 | - | few | TRBV4-2
CASSLSGTGDLGQYF | TRBJ2-3 | TRBD1 | few | TRBV5-5
CASSPIAGLKNNQPQHF | TRBJ1-5 | - | few | TRBV18
CASSLAGSTSVDTQYF | TRBJ2-3 | - | few | TRBV7-2
CASSFSPSGSWETQYF | TRBJ2-5 | TRBD2 | - | TRBV5-1